This T cell receptor (beta chain) originates from a study of blood T cells in healthy people across ages. Whole-study results and caveats: The study lacked donor CMV status, which possibly confounded expanded clonotype changes.

For the second PCR, which ran for about 7 to 11 cycles, a sample-barcoded 5' primer and a J-beta primer mix were used. TCRdb analysed the 5' RACE reads with MiXCR anew, one entry per CDR3 protein. The profile shows about 1 million distinct CDR3 sequences, 35% to 55% of them singletons. V lost 10 bases to trimming and J lost 4 bases, with 19 bases between them. Per germline, CDR1 MNHEY and CDR2 SVGEGT. This CDR3 comprises 14 residues. On this clonotype: Its antigen is still unknown.

Peripheral blood samples of 9 to 10 milliliters were drawn from each donor. Researchers report isolating at least 6 million PBMCs per sample. Sequenced material: blood. The sequence was collected from a woman aged 55-70 years in good health. The rearrangement uses TRBV6-2 or TRBV6-3 and TRBJ1-1; tentatively, D is TRBD1 (6 bases). This CDR3 reads CATILRGGLTEAFF. In DNA, the CDR3 is TGTGCCACGATCCTGAGGGGGGGGCTCACTGAAGCTTTCTTT.